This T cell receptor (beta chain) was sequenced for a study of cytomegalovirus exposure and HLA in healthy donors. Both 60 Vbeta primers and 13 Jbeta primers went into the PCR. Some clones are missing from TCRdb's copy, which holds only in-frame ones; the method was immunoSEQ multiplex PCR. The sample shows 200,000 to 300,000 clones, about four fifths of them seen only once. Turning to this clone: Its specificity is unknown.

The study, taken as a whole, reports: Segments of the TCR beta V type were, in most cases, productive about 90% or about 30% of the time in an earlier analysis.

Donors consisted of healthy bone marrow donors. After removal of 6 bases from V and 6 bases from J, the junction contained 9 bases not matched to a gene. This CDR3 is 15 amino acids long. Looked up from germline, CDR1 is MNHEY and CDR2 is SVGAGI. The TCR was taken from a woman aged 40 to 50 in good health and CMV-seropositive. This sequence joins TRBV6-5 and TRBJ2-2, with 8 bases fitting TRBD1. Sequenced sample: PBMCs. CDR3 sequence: CASSSDRVKAGELFF. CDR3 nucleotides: TGTGCCAGCAGCTCGGACAGGGTAAAGGCCGGGGAGCTGTTTTTT.